A selection of T cell receptor beta chains follows, all from one sample in a study of cytomegalovirus exposure and HLA in healthy donors. The assay was immunoSEQ multiplex PCR, and TCRdb's table has in-frame clones only and misses some. The table lists some 150,000 clones, around 80% of them singletons. The sequenced material came from PBMCs. Receptor source: a middle-aged man in good health and CMV-seronegative. The CDR3 runs from the conserved cysteine through the conserved F or W. A D gene is named only where the DNA matches it firmly. The listing skips clone size in some rows; elsewhere it reads once, few, many or a size class.

V	D	J	size	CDR3	DNA
TRBV7-9	TRBD2	TRBJ2-1	-	CASRPIDHREAEQFF	TGTGCCAGCAGACCTATCGACCACCGGGAGGCTGAGCAGTTCTTC
TRBV5-1	TRBD1	TRBJ1-6	once	CASSPGQGIASPLHF	TGCGCCAGCAGCCCGGGACAGGGCATAGCTTCACCCCTCCACTTT
TRBV28	-	TRBJ1-1	-	CASSLDTDSQTEAFF	TGTGCCAGCAGTTTGGACACGGACAGTCAAACTGAAGCTTTCTTT
TRBV13	TRBD2	TRBJ2-7	once	CASSPTAGQGYEQYF	TGTGCCAGCAGCCCTACAGCGGGGCAGGGCTACGAGCAGTACTTC
TRBV29-1	-	TRBJ2-7	few	CSVERRGSSYEQYF	TGCAGCGTTGAAAGGCGGGGCTCCTCCTACGAGCAGTACTTC
TRBV30	-	TRBJ2-5	-	CAWSYGGEGTQYF	TGTGCCTGGAGTTACGGGGGAGAGGGGACCCAGTACTTC
TRBV27	-	TRBJ1-5	-	CASSWTAGNQPQHF	TGTGCCAGCAGTTGGACAGCTGGCAATCAGCCCCAGCATTTT
TRBV7-2	-	TRBJ2-7	-	CASSLSRANEQYF	TGTGCCAGCAGCTTATCCAGGGCCAACGAGCAGTACTTC
TRBV5-1	-	TRBJ2-7	few	CASSSTGTRGSYEQYF	TGCGCCAGCAGCTCTACAGGGACGCGTGGCTCCTACGAGCAGTACTTC
TRBV7-3	TRBD2	TRBJ2-7	few	CASSLLAGPYEQYF	TGTGCCAGCAGCTTACTAGCGGGTCCCTACGAGCAGTACTTC
TRBV4-1	-	TRBJ1-1	once	CASSMGGYTEAFF	TGCGCCAGCAGCATGGGAGGTTACACTGAAGCTTTCTTT
TRBV2	-	TRBJ1-2	-	CASRRETERYGYTF	TGTGCCAGCAGGAGGGAGACCGAACGCTATGGCTACACCTTC
TRBV11-1	TRBD1	TRBJ1-4	-	CASSRGQGGEKLFF	TGTGCCAGCAGCCGCGGACAGGGGGGAGAAAAACTGTTTTTT
TRBV5-1	TRBD2	TRBJ2-1	once	CASSHGGGVNEQFF	TGCGCCAGCTCCCACGGCGGGGGGGTCAATGAGCAGTTCTTC
TRBV2	-	TRBJ1-6	-	CASSDSSYNSPLHF	TGTGCCAGCAGTGACAGCTCCTATAATTCACCCCTCCACTTT
TRBV11-2	TRBD2	TRBJ2-3	-	CASSLGTSGVTDTQYF	TGTGCCAGCAGCTTAGGCACTAGCGGGGTCACAGATACGCAGTATTTT
TRBV2	-	TRBJ1-6	-	CASSPQQNSPLHF	TGTGCCAGCAGTCCCCAACAGAATTCACCCCTCCACTTT
TRBV9	TRBD2	TRBJ2-5	-	CASSHSGETQYF	TGTGCCAGCAGCCATAGCGGGGAGACCCAGTACTTC
TRBV7-7	-	TRBJ1-5	-	CASSLIEWPGGQPQHF	TGTGCTAGCAGCTTAATAGAGTGGCCAGGCGGGCAGCCCCAGCATTTT
TRBV7-2	TRBD2	TRBJ2-5	-	CASSSGGLQETQYF	TGTGCCAGCAGTTCGGGGGGGTTACAAGAGACCCAGTACTTC
TRBV4-1	-	TRBJ1-3	-	CASSQDLGRDSGNTIYF	TGCGCCAGCAGCCAAGATTTAGGCAGGGACTCTGGAAACACCATATATTTT
TRBV7-9	-	TRBJ1-2	-	CASSPRGLYGYTF	TGTGCCAGCAGCCCCAGGGGCTTATATGGCTACACCTTC
TRBV6-4	-	TRBJ1-2	-	CASSERLWAGVDYGYTF	TGTGCCAGCAGTGAAAGGCTTTGGGCAGGGGTTGACTATGGCTACACCTTC
TRBV6-1	-	TRBJ1-4	-	CASERTNEKLFF	TGTGCCAGCGAGCGAACTAATGAAAAACTGTTTTTT
TRBV7-3	-	TRBJ2-1	-	CASSNQGNEQFF	TGTGCCAGCAGCAATCAGGGGAATGAGCAGTTCTTC
TRBV30	-	TRBJ1-1	-	CAWSVSCRAFF	TGTGCCTGGAGTGTATCTTGTCGAGCTTTCTTT
TRBV7-6	-	TRBJ2-3	few	CASSLARPTDTQYF	TGTGCCAGCAGCTTAGCGAGGCCCACAGATACGCAGTATTTT
TRBV19	TRBD1	TRBJ2-1	few	CASRPDRSSYNEQFF	TGTGCCAGTAGACCGGACAGGAGCTCCTACAATGAGCAGTTCTTC
TRBV7-3	-	TRBJ2-5	-	CASSRTTKETQYF	TGTGCCAGCAGCCGGACTACTAAAGAGACCCAGTACTTC
TRBV5-4	TRBD2	TRBJ2-1	-	CASSPRGLAGNEQFF	TGTGCCAGCAGCCCGAGAGGACTAGCGGGCAATGAGCAGTTCTTC
TRBV11-2	TRBD2	TRBJ2-3	-	CASSLAVAGEGTQYF	TGTGCCAGCAGCTTAGCTGTAGCGGGGGAAGGTACGCAGTATTTT
TRBV29-1	-	TRBJ2-7	-	CSVVPQASYEQYF	TGCAGCGTTGTCCCGCAGGCGTCCTACGAGCAGTACTTC
TRBV5-1	-	TRBJ2-7	-	CASRGIGGNEQYF	TGCGCCAGCAGGGGGATCGGAGGCAACGAGCAGTACTTC
TRBV30	-	TRBJ2-7	-	CAWSPPGVGEQYF	TGTGCCTGGAGTCCCCCAGGGGTTGGGGAGCAGTACTTC
TRBV29-1	TRBD1	TRBJ1-1	-	CSVRQGLNTEAFF	TGCAGCGTGCGACAGGGATTGAACACTGAAGCTTTCTTT
TRBV10-3	TRBD2	TRBJ2-6	-	CAIGREATGANVLTF	TGTGCCATCGGGAGGGAGGCTACTGGGGCCAACGTCCTGACTTTC
TRBV5-1	TRBD1	TRBJ1-1	-	CASSFSPQGATAFF	TGCGCCAGCAGCTTTAGCCCGCAGGGGGCTACAGCTTTCTTT
TRBV19	-	TRBJ2-5	-	CASSIGAGSQETQYF	TGTGCCAGTAGTATTGGGGCGGGGTCGCAAGAGACCCAGTACTTC
TRBV6-5	TRBD1	TRBJ1-5	-	CASRQGSGNQPQHF	TGTGCCAGCAGACAGGGGTCGGGTAATCAGCCCCAGCATTTT
TRBV27	-	TRBJ2-2	few	CASRNTGTGELFF	TGTGCCAGCAGGAACACAGGGACCGGGGAGCTGTTTTTT